This T cell receptor beta chain was found in a study of vaccination and CD4 T cells after COVID-19. Across the whole study: Cells were stimulated with overlapping spike peptides from SARS-CoV-2, HCoV-NL63, HCoV-OC43 and HCoV-229E. Points from the study as a whole: Among convalescent patients, a median about 83% of reactive clones emerged only after vaccination.

This clonotype was detected only a few times. The antigen remains unidentified. Sequenced with the Oncomine TCR Beta short-read assay was DNA taken from cultured CD4+ T cells. It was cultured CD4+ T cells from which genomic DNA was extracted. TCRdb re-analysed the PCR reads in MiXCR, keeping a single row per CDR3 protein. The sample includes 9,000 to 10,000 distinct CDR3 sequences, roughly 36% of them seen just once. This sample's treatment: roughly 10-day PBMC culture with coronavirus spike peptide pools or control peptides (ViraFEST assay). It was before the COVID-19 pandemic (2011-2018) that the unexposed donor's CD4+ T cells were collected. About 2 million PBMCs went into each well for culture with around 9.2 IU/ml IL-2 and 7.5 to 10 ug/ml peptide pools. Germline loops: CDR1 MNHNS, CDR2 SASEGT. This CDR3 has 12 residues. The V gene lost 7 bases and the J gene lost 2 bases, with 8 bases spanning the gap.

The sequence derives from a human donor in good health. The sequencing sample was made of CD4+ T cells from blood, cultured in vitro. The V and J genes are TRBV6-1 and TRBJ2-5; D uncertain. CDR3 region: CASTPSQETQYF. The CDR3 DNA is TGTGCCAGCACACCCTCGCAAGAGACCCAGTACTTC.